These T cell receptor beta chains were read from a single sample in a study of T cell responses to AZD1222 COVID-19 vaccine. Assay: immunoSEQ multiplex PCR; the TCRdb copy retains only in-frame clones and omits some. The repertoire consists of 80,000 to 95,000 clones, with approximately 80% occurring once and the leading ten covering about 21%. The material sequenced was peripheral blood, taken on day 0 of AZD1222 vaccination. All receptors come from an adult in good health. Each CDR3 is given without its conserved first and last residue. The order of the fields is CDR3 protein, J gene, V gene.

ASTQTSGSVETQY | TRBJ2-5 | TRBV19
TSSQDREEAGVSGELF | TRBJ2-2 | TRBV1
ASSLATDYNEQF | TRBJ2-1 | TRBV7-9
ASSVTSGRTQETQY | TRBJ2-5 | TRBV9
ASSREWGSYNEQF | TRBJ2-1 | TRBV7-8
ASSSLMDTEAF | TRBJ1-1 | TRBV28
SVVLYNEQF | TRBJ2-1 | TRBV29-1
ASSLATTGVGTDTQY | TRBJ2-3 | TRBV11-2
ASSLSGGGISYEQY | TRBJ2-7 | TRBV7-2
ASSLDSYSYEQY | TRBJ2-7 | TRBV11-2
ASSLESQEQF | TRBJ2-1 | TRBV7-9
ASSLAGGLNQPQH | TRBJ1-5 | TRBV7-2
ASKRALIYDEQF | TRBJ2-1 | TRBV27
ASSFYKVGTYNEQF | TRBJ2-1 | TRBV28
ASRGQGRETQY | TRBJ2-5 | TRBV10-2
ASSPPGAETTGELF | TRBJ2-2 | TRBV11-3
ASARAPDTQY | TRBJ2-3 | TRBV30
SAQNNEQF | TRBJ2-1 | TRBV20-1
ASSDYGGPNLNEQF | TRBJ2-1 | TRBV6-1
ASSPNPAQGPSYNEQF | TRBJ2-1 | TRBV7-6
ASSQKDREYNEQF | TRBJ2-1 | TRBV4-1
ASSLSGLYNEQF | TRBJ2-1 | TRBV27
AGLSAETQY | TRBJ2-5 | TRBV7-9
AISSARSDKETQY | TRBJ2-5 | TRBV10-3
ASSLGTSGRKY | TRBJ2-7 | TRBV28
AISPAGQGTGNTIY | TRBJ1-3 | TRBV10-3
ASTMGQGGEKLF | TRBJ1-4 | TRBV5-1
ASARGAGSYEQY | TRBJ2-7 | TRBV2
ASTLDREYEQY | TRBJ2-7 | TRBV7-9
ASSPSINSYNEQF | TRBJ2-1 | TRBV5-4
ASSPSGNTYNEQF | TRBJ2-1 | TRBV19
ASLAGGRGYNEQF | TRBJ2-1 | TRBV27
ASSFDGAGEQF | TRBJ2-1 | TRBV11-2
ASSLGGASFYGYT | TRBJ1-2 | TRBV7-9
ASSQVFNEQF | TRBJ2-1 | TRBV3-1/TRBV3-2
AWRVPMRSEAF | TRBJ1-1 | TRBV30
SARDGTQAF | TRBJ1-1 | TRBV20-1
ASSLRGLAGQETQY | TRBJ2-5 | TRBV28
ASTRTGGSDTQY | TRBJ2-3 | TRBV19
ASSLDPPGLAGVSYEQY | TRBJ2-7 | TRBV7-6
ASRVMGLENEQF | TRBJ2-1 | TRBV12-2
ASSSGSSIADQY | TRBJ2-5 | TRBV7-6
ASSLYAGGFYGYT | TRBJ1-2 | TRBV5-6
ASRPLTGKAEAF | TRBJ1-1 | TRBV11-2
ASSLSASAQETQY | TRBJ2-5 | TRBV5-1
ASSDPLAGYGEQY | TRBJ2-7 | TRBV5-1
ASIPGQGSSPLH | TRBJ1-6 | TRBV5-5
ASSISGTDLYQPQH | TRBJ1-5 | TRBV19
ASRSHGSNQPQH | TRBJ1-5 | TRBV27
ASSFSETGFIPYEQY | TRBJ2-7 | TRBV5-1
ASRSVRAPQGQF | TRBJ2-1 | TRBV11-2
ASSETSGSSYNEQF | TRBJ2-1 | TRBV5-1
ASSPPGGGEKLF | TRBJ1-4 | TRBV6-6
ASSDRRRMTSNTEAF | TRBJ1-1 | TRBV6-1
ASSQRGLTNEKLF | TRBJ1-4 | TRBV3-1/TRBV3-2